This passage covers 7 T cell receptor beta chains from one sample sequenced in a study of blood T cell repertoires in COVID-19. Measured with immunoSEQ multiplex PCR; TCRdb has only the in-frame clones, and not every one. Of 80,000 to 100,000 clones in the sample, roughly 90% were seen once. The sequenced sample consisted of peripheral blood. All receptors derive from a human donor with active COVID-19. The donor label of this sample is uncertain.

The chain is built from TRBV27 and TRBJ1-6, with D possibly matching TRBD1 (6 bases). The CDR3 loop spans 14 amino acids. The germline V gene has CDR1 MNHEY and CDR2 SMNVEV (reference sequence). Trimming took 2 bases from V and 6 from J, leaving 8 bases between them. The CDR3 loop reads CASSLGQPNSPLHF. Here the CDR3 DNA reads TGTGCCAGCAGTTTAGGACAGCCTAATTCACCCCTCCACTTT.

The rearrangement joins TRBV12-3 or TRBV12-4 to TRBJ1-5, with D unresolved. V lost 3 bases and J lost 5, with 8 bases in between. This CDR3 comprises 13 residues. The CDR3 spells CASSLGAYQPQHF. DNA of the CDR3: TGTGCCAGCAGTTTGGGCGCGTATCAGCCCCAGCATTTT.

The rearrangement joins TRBV29-1 to TRBJ1-1; D remains ambiguous. Trimming left V 4 bases short and J 11 bases short, with 14 bases between. Germline values: CDR1 SQVTM, CDR2 ANQGSEA. The CDR3 spans 11 residues. The CDR3 sequence: CSVVGSREAFF. DNA for the CDR3: TGCAGCGTTGTTGGGTCCCGGGAGGCTTTCTTT.

V and J are TRBV5-8 and TRBJ2-7; TRBD1 agrees at 9 bases. Germline CDR1 and CDR2: SGHTS and YDEGEE. The V gene end was trimmed by 2 bases and the J gene end by 3 bases; junction bases not matched to a gene: 15. The CDR3 is made up of 18 amino acids. CDR3 region: CASSFDRGGDRWYYEQYF. The CDR3 DNA sequence: TGTGCCAGCAGCTTTGACAGGGGGGGGGACCGATGGTACTACGAGCAGTACTTC. The variable domain in full, completed from reference TRBV5-8 and TRBJ2-7, reads EAGVTQSPTHLIKTRGQQATLRCSPISGHTSVYWYQQALGLGLQFLLWYDEGEERNRGNFPPRFSGRQFPNYSSELNVNALELEDSALYLCASSFDRGGDRWYYEQYFGPGTRLTVT.

CDR3 coding DNA: TGTGCCAGCAGTTTAGGAGGGGCCCCTGAAGCTTTCTTT. It codes for CASSLGGAPEAFF. This chain joins TRBV28 and TRBJ1-1, with a weak D call TRBD1 (5 bases). CDR1 and CDR2 (germline): MDHEN, SYDVKM. CDR3 length equals 13 residues. V lost 2 bases and J lost 6, with 10 bases in between. The full variable domain, with the rest looked up from reference TRBV28 and TRBJ1-1, is DVKVTQSSRYLVKRTGEKVFLECVQDMDHENMFWYRQDPGLGLRLIYFSYDVKMKEKGDIPEGYSVSREKKERFSLILESASTNQTSMYLCASSLGGAPEAFFGQGTRLTVV.

V and J are TRBV11-2 and TRBJ2-7; D possibly corresponds to TRBD2 (5 bases). Trimming removed 5 bases from V and 6 bases from J, with 11 bases in between. This CDR3 contains 12 residues. Germline CDR1 reads SGHAT; CDR2 reads FQNNGV. Written as DNA, the CDR3 is TGTGCCAGCAGCAGCGGACGGGGCGAGCAGTACTTC. It yields the protein CASSSGRGEQYF.

CDR3: CASREGGHRPGELFF. The CDR3 region has the DNA TGTGCCAGCAGAGAAGGAGGCCACCGTCCCGGGGAGCTGTTTTTT. V is TRBV5-4 and J is TRBJ2-2; D may be TRBD2 (5 bases). Trimming stripped 5 bases from V and 6 bases from J, with 17 bases between. The length of the CDR3 is 15 residues. In germline, CDR1 is SGHNT, CDR2 YYREEE (reference sequence).